This TCR beta chain emerged from a study of response to subunit inactivated influenza vaccine. V shed 2 bases, J shed 8 bases, and the junction held 5 bases outside the gene matches. Germline V lookup: CDR1 KGHSH, CDR2 LQKENI. The CDR3 has 13 residues. A few counts support this clonotype. TCRdb fed the RT-PCR reads into MiXCR, producing one record per CDR3 protein. The repertoire has approximately 680,000 distinct CDR3 sequences, approximately 14% of them found once; the top ten carry roughly 10%. The clonotype comes from a man aged 50 or older who received an inactivated influenza vaccine. This sample comprised PBMCs from blood, obtained 11 to 12 days after vaccination. This chain links TRBV18 with TRBJ1-2; TRBD1 matches 7 bases. CDR3: CASSPGQAGGYTF. As DNA, the CDR3 is TGTGCCAGCTCACCAGGACAGGCAGGCGGCTACACCTTC.